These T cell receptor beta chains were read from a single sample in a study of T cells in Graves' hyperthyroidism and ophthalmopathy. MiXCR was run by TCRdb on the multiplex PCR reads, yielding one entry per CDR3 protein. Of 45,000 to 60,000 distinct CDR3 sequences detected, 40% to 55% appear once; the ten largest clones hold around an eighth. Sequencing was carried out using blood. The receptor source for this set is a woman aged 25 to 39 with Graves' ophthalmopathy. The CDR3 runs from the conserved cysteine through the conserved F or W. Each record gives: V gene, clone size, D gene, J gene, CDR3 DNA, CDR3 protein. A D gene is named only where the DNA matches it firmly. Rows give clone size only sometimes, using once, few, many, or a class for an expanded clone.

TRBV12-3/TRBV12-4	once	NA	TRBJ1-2	TGTGCCAGCAGTTTATCGTCGGGACAAAGAAACTATGGCTACACCTTC	CASSLSSGQRNYGYTF
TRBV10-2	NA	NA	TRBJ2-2	TGCGCCAGCAACTCGGGTGCCGGGGAGCTGTTTTTT	CASNSGAGELFF
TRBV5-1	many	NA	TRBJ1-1	TGCGCCAGCAGCTTCCAGGGTGAGTGGGAGGAAGCTTTCTTT	CASSFQGEWEEAFF
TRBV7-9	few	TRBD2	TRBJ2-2	TGTGCCAGCAGTGACCCACAGGGACTAGCGGGAGGGGGTCGATCTAACACCGGGGAGCTGTTTTTT	CASSDPQGLAGGGRSNTGELFF
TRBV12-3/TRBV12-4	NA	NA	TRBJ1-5	TGTGCCAGCGGTTTGTCCATCAGCCCGCGGCAGCCCCAGCATTTT	CASGLSISPRQPQHF
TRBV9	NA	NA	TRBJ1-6	TGTGCCAGCAGCGTGGGCTCCTATAATTCACCCCTCCACTTT	CASSVGSYNSPLHF
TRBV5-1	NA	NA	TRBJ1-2	TGCGCCAGCAGCTTGGTAGGGGGTGGCTACACCTTC	CASSLVGGGYTF
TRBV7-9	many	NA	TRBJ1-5	TGTGCCAGCAGCCCCGACACCAATCAGCCCCAGCATTTT	CASSPDTNQPQHF
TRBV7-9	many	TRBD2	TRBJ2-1	TGTGCCACGCCGGGACTAGCGGGAAGGAGGGCCTACAATGAGCAGTTCTTC	CATPGLAGRRAYNEQFF
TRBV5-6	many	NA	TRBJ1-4	TGTGCCAGCAGCTTGTTGACAGCTGGCTTTGCAACTAATGAAAAACTGTTTTTT	CASSLLTAGFATNEKLFF
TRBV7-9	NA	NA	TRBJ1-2	TGTGCCAGCAGCCGGACAGCCGCCTACGGCTACACCTTC	CASSRTAAYGYTF
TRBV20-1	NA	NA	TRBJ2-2	TGCAGTGCCGTACCCGGGGAGCTGTTTTTT	CSAVPGELFF
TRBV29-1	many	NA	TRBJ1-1	TGCAGCGTTTCCCTAAGCGTCACTGAAGCTTTCTTT	CSVSLSVTEAFF
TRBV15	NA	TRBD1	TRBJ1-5	TGTGCCACCAGCGGTCTGACAGGGACTAATCAGCCCCAGCATTTT	CATSGLTGTNQPQHF
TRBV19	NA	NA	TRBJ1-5	TGTGCCAGTAGTATAGCAAGGGGTAATAGCAATCAGCCCCAGCATTTT	CASSIARGNSNQPQHF
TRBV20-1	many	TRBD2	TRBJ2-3	TGCAGTGCTCCAAGAGATCAGCGGGACGCGCAGTATTTT	CSAPRDQRDAQYF
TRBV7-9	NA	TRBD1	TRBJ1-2	TGTGCCAGCAGTTATGGGGACAGGCCTAACTATGGCTACACCTTC	CASSYGDRPNYGYTF
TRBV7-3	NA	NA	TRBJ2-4	TGTGCCAGCAGTCAAAGCCAGGGGCGCATTCAGTACTTC	CASSQSQGRIQYF
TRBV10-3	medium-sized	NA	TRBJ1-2	TGTGCCATCAGTGAAGGGACGTCCTATGGCTACACCTTC	CAISEGTSYGYTF
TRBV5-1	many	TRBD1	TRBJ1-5	TGCGCCAGCAGCTTGCGACCCACCCAGGGGGGAAGCAATCAGCCCCAGCATTTT	CASSLRPTQGGSNQPQHF
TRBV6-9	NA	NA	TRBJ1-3	TGTGCCACCAGTTACGCGGGGGAGGCGGAAGGTGGAAACACCATATATTTT	CATSYAGEAEGGNTIYF
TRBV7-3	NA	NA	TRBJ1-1	TGTGCCAGCAGCCCCGGGGGAGGAGGGGCTGAAGCTTTCTTT	CASSPGGGGAEAFF
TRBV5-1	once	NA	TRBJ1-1	TGCGCCAGCAGCACAGGGACGGACACTGAAGCTTTCTTT	CASSTGTDTEAFF
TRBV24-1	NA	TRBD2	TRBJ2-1	TGTGCCACCAGCGGACTAGCGGGCAATGAGCAGTTCTTC	CATSGLAGNEQFF
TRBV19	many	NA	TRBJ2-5	TGTGCCAGTAGTATAGATAACTATCAAGAGACCCAGTACTTC	CASSIDNYQETQYF
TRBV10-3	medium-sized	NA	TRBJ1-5	TGTGCCATCAGTACAGGGTCCGACAATCAGCCCCAGCATTTT	CAISTGSDNQPQHF
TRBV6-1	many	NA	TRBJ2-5	TGTGCCAGCAGTGGGACCTTTCAAGAGACCCAGTACTTC	CASSGTFQETQYF
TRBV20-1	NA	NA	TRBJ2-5	TGCAGTGCCACAGGGAATGGGGAGACCCAGTACTTC	CSATGNGETQYF
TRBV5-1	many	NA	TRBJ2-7	TGCGCCAGCAGCTTGGCTCTTGGGGACTACGAGCAGTACTTC	CASSLALGDYEQYF
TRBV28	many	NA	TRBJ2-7	TGTGCCAGCAGCACCACCTACGAGCAGTACTTC	CASSTTYEQYF
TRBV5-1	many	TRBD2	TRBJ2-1	TGCGCCAGCAGCCCGGGATCTAGCGGGAGGGCTGATCTAAATGAGCAGTTCTTC	CASSPGSSGRADLNEQFF
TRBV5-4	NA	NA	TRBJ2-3	TGTGCCAGCAGCTCGGGACGGTGCGCGCCGAGCACAGATACGCAGTATTTT	CASSSGRCAPSTDTQYF
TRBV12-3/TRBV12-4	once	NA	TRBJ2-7	TGCGCCAGCAGTTTCTCCAGGGTCCACGAGCAGTACTTC	CASSFSRVHEQYF
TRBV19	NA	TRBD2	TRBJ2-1	TGTGCCAGTAGTACCGTAGCGGGAGGGCCGTACAATGAGCAGTTCTTC	CASSTVAGGPYNEQFF
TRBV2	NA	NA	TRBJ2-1	TGTGCCAGCAGCCGCCAGAAAGTGGGGGTTGGTTATGAGCAGTTCTTC	CASSRQKVGVGYEQFF
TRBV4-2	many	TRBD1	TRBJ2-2	TGTGCCAGCAGCCCCCGGACAGGGGCGAACACCGGGGAGCTGTTTTTT	CASSPRTGANTGELFF
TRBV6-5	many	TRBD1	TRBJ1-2	TGTGCCAGCAGTTTAACCGGGACAGGGGTCGGTGGCTACACCTTC	CASSLTGTGVGGYTF
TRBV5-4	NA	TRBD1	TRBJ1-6	TGTGCCAGCAGCCCGGGAGGGACAGGGCTTAATAATTCACCCCTCCACTTT	CASSPGGTGLNNSPLHF
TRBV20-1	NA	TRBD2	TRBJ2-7	TGCAGCGTTCCGGGACTAGCTCTTTACGAGCAGTACTTC	CSVPGLALYEQYF
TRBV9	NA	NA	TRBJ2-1	TGTGCCAGCAGCCCGGGACGGGGAAATGGGCGGTTCTTC	CASSPGRGNGRFF
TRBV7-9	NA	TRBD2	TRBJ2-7	TGTGCCAGCAGTATTGGACTAGCGCTCTCCTACGAGCAGTACTTC	CASSIGLALSYEQYF
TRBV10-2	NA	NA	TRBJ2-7	TGCGCCAGCAGTGAGGCCGGCGGGCAGGAGCAGTGCTTC	CASSEAGGQEQCF
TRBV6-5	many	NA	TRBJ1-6	TGTGCCAGCACCCCCAGGCAGGGCGGTTCACCCCTCCACTTT	CASTPRQGGSPLHF
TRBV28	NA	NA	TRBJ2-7	TGTGCCGGCAGCTTTGTCTCCTACGAGCAGTACTTC	CAGSFVSYEQYF
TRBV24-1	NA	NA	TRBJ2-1	TGTGCCACCAGTGCTACCGGGACTTTGCAGTTCTTC	CATSATGTLQFF
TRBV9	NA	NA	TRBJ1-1	TGTGCCAGCAGCGTAGGTGGAGGGGGTAACACTGAAGCTTTCTTT	CASSVGGGGNTEAFF
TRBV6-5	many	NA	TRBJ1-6	TGTGCCAGCAGTTATTTCGGTGGGACTTCAAATTCACCCCTCCACTTT	CASSYFGGTSNSPLHF
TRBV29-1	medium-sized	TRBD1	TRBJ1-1	TGCAGCGTACGACAGGGGGCTGAAGCTTTCTTT	CSVRQGAEAFF
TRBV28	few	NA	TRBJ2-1	TGTGCCAGCGACCCGACTCCGGCCCTCAATGAGCAGTTCTTC	CASDPTPALNEQFF
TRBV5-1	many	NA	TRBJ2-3	TGCGCCAGCAGCTTCTCCGCGGAAAATACGCAGTATTTT	CASSFSAENTQYF
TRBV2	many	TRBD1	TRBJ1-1	TGTGCCAGCAGTCCACAGGGGGCAACGGGCACTGAAGCTTTCTTT	CASSPQGATGTEAFF
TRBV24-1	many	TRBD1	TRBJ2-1	TGTGCCACCAGTGATCCCCGGACAGGGTTGGGCAATGAGCAGTTCTTC	CATSDPRTGLGNEQFF
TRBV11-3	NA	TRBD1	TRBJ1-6	TGTGCCAGCAGCCGCCCTGCAGGGGGTAATTCACCCCTCCACTTT	CASSRPAGGNSPLHF
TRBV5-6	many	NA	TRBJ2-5	TGTGCCAGCAGCTCGAGAGGGCCCCAGTACTTC	CASSSRGPQYF
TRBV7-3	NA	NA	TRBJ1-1	TGTGCCAGCCCCCCCGAGAACACTGAAGCTTTCTTT	CASPPENTEAFF
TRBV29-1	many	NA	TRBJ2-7	TGCAGCGTTGTGGCAGGGAGCGCCTACGAGCAGTACTTC	CSVVAGSAYEQYF